The present entry profiles one T cell receptor (beta chain) with its context. Its antigen remains unknown. Produced via immunoSEQ multiplex PCR; TCRdb's table is partial and in-frame only. The profile covers about 100,000 clones, with over 80% appearing a single time and 10% to 15% taken by the ten largest. The V end lost 1 base, the J end lost 6 bases, and 9 bases lay between the germline ends. Germline V gives CDR1 SGHVS, CDR2 FQNEAQ. The CDR3 length is 13 residues. These data originate in a study of PD-1 blockade in classical Hodgkin lymphoma. The study's findings and limits: What drove the repertoire differences, possibly disease activity or prior therapy, has not been defined. Patients with a complete response exhibited baseline diversity comparable to newly diagnosed patients. Compared with healthy donors, newly diagnosed patients reportedly showed lower baseline TCR diversity.

Every patient was affected by relapse after autologous stem cell transplantation, while exposure to brentuximab vedotin was not uniform. The chain joins TRBV7-8 to TRBJ1-2; D call uncertain. The sequenced sample was peripheral blood mononuclear cells (PBMCs), obtained at baseline. The TCR comes from a human donor with classical Hodgkin lymphoma. The CDR3 loop is CASSLGGWDGYTF. CDR3 nucleotide sequence: TGTGCCAGCAGCTTAGGGGGATGGGATGGCTACACCTTC.